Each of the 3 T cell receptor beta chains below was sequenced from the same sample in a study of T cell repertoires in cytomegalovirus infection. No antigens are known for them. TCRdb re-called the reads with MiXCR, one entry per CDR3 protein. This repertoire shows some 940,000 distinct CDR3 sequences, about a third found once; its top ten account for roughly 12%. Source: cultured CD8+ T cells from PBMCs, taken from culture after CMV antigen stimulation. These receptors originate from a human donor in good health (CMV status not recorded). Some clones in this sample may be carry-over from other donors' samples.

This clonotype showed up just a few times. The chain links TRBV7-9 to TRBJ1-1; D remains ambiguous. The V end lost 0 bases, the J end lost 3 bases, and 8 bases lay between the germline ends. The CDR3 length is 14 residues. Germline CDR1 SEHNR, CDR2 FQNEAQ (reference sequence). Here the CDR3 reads CASSLAVWDTEAFF. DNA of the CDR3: TGTGCCAGCAGCTTAGCGGTTTGGGACACTGAAGCTTTCTTT.

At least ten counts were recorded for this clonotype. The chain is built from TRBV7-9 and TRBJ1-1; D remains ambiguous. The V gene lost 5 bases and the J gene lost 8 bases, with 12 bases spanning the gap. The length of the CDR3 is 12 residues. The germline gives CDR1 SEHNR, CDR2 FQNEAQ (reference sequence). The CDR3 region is CASSMGTLEAFF. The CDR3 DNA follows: TGTGCCAGCAGCATGGGCACCCTAGAAGCTTTCTTT.

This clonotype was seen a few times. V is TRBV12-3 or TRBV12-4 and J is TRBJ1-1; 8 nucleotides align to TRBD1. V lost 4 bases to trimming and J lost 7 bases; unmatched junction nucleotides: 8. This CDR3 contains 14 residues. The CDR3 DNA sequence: TGTGCCAGCAGTTGGGACAGGTCGCTAGGTGAAGCTTTCTTT. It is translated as CASSWDRSLGEAFF.